Following are 27 T cell receptor beta chains from one sample sequenced in a study of blood T cells in healthy people across ages. Using a J-beta primer mix together with a sample-barcoded 5' primer, a second PCR was run for about 6 to 11 cycles. TCRdb re-derived calls from the 5' RACE reads in MiXCR, one entry per CDR3 protein. The top ten hold 6.5% to 8.5% of the sample, which has about 1.4 million distinct CDR3 sequences, 55% to 75% seen once. Sequencing used blood. Receptors originate from a man between 18 and 35 years old in good health.

The V and J genes are TRBV3-1 and TRBJ1-6; 9 bases are shared with TRBD1. This CDR3 has 14 amino acids. The trim removed 7 bases at V and 10 bases at J, leaving 8 bases unmatched. Germline V gene data show CDR1 as LGHDT and CDR2 as YNNKEL (reference sequence). DNA of the CDR3: TGTGCCAGCAACCAGGGACAGGGTGGCTCACCCCTCCACTTT. Translating gives CASNQGQGGSPLHF.

This clonotype appeared a few times. The chain combines TRBV11-2 with TRBJ2-7; the match to TRBD2 covers 7 bases. V lost 5 bases, J lost 0 bases, and 7 bases stayed unmatched. This CDR3 comprises 15 residues. Germline V lookup: CDR1 SGHAT, CDR2 FQNNGV. The CDR3: CASSLALADSYEQYF. The CDR3 DNA reads as TGTGCCAGCAGCCTCGCCCTAGCGGACTCCTACGAGCAGTACTTC.

A single count supports this clonotype. V usage is TRBV3-1 and J usage is TRBJ2-3; a weak D match, TRBD2 (6 bases). This CDR3 has 17 residues. V shed 0 bases and J shed 5 bases, with 18 bases lying between them. Germline values: CDR1 LGHDT, CDR2 YNNKEL (reference sequence). CDR3 nucleotides: TGTGCCAGCAGCCAAGATGGGGCGGGAATATGGAGAGATACGCAGTATTTT. Amino acids: CASSQDGAGIWRDTQYF.

V gene TRBV14 combines with J gene TRBJ2-1; no clear D gene. Trimming pared 4 bases from V and 3 bases from J, leaving 7 bases between. Germline CDR1 is SGHDN and CDR2 is FVKESK. The CDR3 extends over 13 amino acids. CDR3: CASSPRVYNEQFF. The CDR3 DNA sequence: TGTGCCAGCAGCCCCCGGGTCTACAATGAGCAGTTCTTC.

This sequence joins TRBV7-9 and TRBJ2-7, with D tentatively TRBD2 (5 bases). CDR1 is SEHNR, CDR2 FQNEAQ, per germline (reference sequence). The CDR3 is 13 residues long. V was cut by 3 bases and J by 6 bases, with 12 bases left in between. The CDR3 spells CASSFTAAGEQYF. CDR3 bases: TGTGCCAGCAGCTTTACAGCGGCGGGCGAGCAGTACTTC.

This chain joins TRBV20-1 and TRBJ1-5; 8 nucleotides align to TRBD1. V dropped 5 bases and J dropped 2; count of bases not matched to a gene: 2. Per germline, CDR1 DFQATT and CDR2 SNEGSKA (reference sequence). The CDR3 consists of 13 residues. The CDR3 coding sequence is TGCAGTGCTCCGACAGGGGGCAATCAGCCCCAGCATTTT. This sequence encodes CSAPTGGNQPQHF.

This chain uses TRBV6-5 with TRBJ1-2, with 8 bases that match TRBD1. Looked up from germline, CDR1 is MNHEY and CDR2 is SVGAGI. Germline trimming cut 5 bases from V and 8 bases from J; bases unmatched to any gene: 4. This CDR3 region has 12 residues. Here the CDR3 reads CASSERDRGYTF. The CDR3 nucleotides are TGTGCCAGCAGTGAACGGGACAGGGGCTACACCTTC.

In DNA form, the CDR3 reads TGTGCCAGCAGTTTAAGGGCAGACTACGAGCAGTACTTC. This encodes CASSLRADYEQYF. The chain recombines TRBV27 with TRBJ2-7; D ambiguous. V dropped 2 bases and J dropped 3 bases, with 8 bases sitting between them. CDR1 is MNHEY and CDR2 is SMNVEV in the germline V gene (reference sequence). The CDR3 is 13 amino acids.

The V call is TRBV2, the J call TRBJ2-7; tentative D call: TRBD2 (5 bases). The assigned J gene may be wrong: the sequence end matches TRBJ2-5 better. CDR3 length: 13 amino acids. Germline V gene lookup returns CDR1 SNHLY and CDR2 FYNNEI. In nucleotides, the CDR3 is TGTGCCAGCAATTCGGACCGTGAGGGGACCCAGTACTTC. It is translated as CASNSDREGTQYF.

This clonotype came up a few times. The V gene is TRBV7-2, the J gene TRBJ1-2; weak D call: TRBD1 (6 bases). The CDR3 sequence is 13 residues long. V lost 6 bases, J lost 8 bases, and 16 bases lay in between. Germline CDR1 is SGHTA and CDR2 is FQGNSA. CDR3 DNA: TGTGCCAGCAGAACCCAGGGGCGCGACGGCTACACCTTC. It translates to CASRTQGRDGYTF.

This chain links TRBV27 with TRBJ2-5, with 7 bases matching TRBD1. The junction had 7 bases not matched to a gene; V was cut back by 7 bases and J by 2 bases. The CDR3 runs 14 residues. Germline V gives CDR1 MNHEY, CDR2 SMNVEV (reference sequence). Here the CDR3 DNA reads TGTGCCAGCAAGGGGACAGAAGAACAAGAGACCCAGTACTTC. Amino acid sequence: CASKGTEEQETQYF.

J is TRBJ1-4 and V is TRBV4-3, with D maybe TRBD1 (5 bases). This CDR3 has 16 amino acids. With 2 bases removed from V and 4 bases from J, the gap between germline ends came to 14 bases. Looked up from germline, CDR1 is LGHNA and CDR2 is YSLEER. The CDR3 bases are TGCGCCAGCAGCCAATCGGTCTGGGGGGTTAATGAAAAACTGTTTTTT. Its translation is CASSQSVWGVNEKLFF.

Notes on this clonotype: The junction and the germline gene differ at one end; a read error may be behind it. The V and J genes are TRBV11-2 and TRBJ2-7; 8 bases map to TRBD2. The germline CDR1 and CDR2 sequences are SGHAT and FQNNGV. The CDR3 spans 14 residues. CDR3: CASSLGTSRYEQYF. The DNA of the CDR3 is TGCGCCAGCAGCTTGGGGACTAGTAGGTACGAGCAGTACTTC.

The V call is TRBV6-5, the J call TRBJ2-7; D could derive from TRBD1 or TRBD2 (5 bases each). The DNA end lines up better with TRBJ2-5; the J call may be wrong. In germline, CDR1 is MNHEY, CDR2 SVGAGI. The CDR3 has 15 amino acids. CDR3 in DNA: TGTGCCAGCAGTTTTACCCAAGACAGCGGTGAGACCCAGTACTTC. Its protein is CASSFTQDSGETQYF.

The rearrangement links TRBV20-1 to TRBJ2-5; no definite D call. Near its end, the DNA agrees better with TRBJ2-7, so the J call may be wrong. CDR3 size: 12 residues. CDR1 is DFQATT and CDR2 is SNEGSKA in the germline V gene (reference sequence). The CDR3 here is CSARLISNEQYF. The CDR3 bases are TGCAGTGCTAGACTAATTAGCAACGAGCAGTACTTC.

The CDR3 region is CASSPTTGAVTQYF. The CDR3 DNA is TGTGCCAGCAGCCCTACGACAGGGGCGGTGACCCAGTACTTC. This chain links TRBV27 with TRBJ2-7; 8 nucleotides match TRBD1. The J call may be wrong; the DNA end is better matched by TRBJ2-5. This CDR3 spans 14 amino acids. The germline V gene encodes CDR1 MNHEY and CDR2 SMNVEV (reference sequence).

This rearrangement joins TRBV6-5 to TRBJ2-5; TRBD2 is a possible D gene (6 bases). The end of the DNA fits TRBJ2-7 better, so the J call may be wrong. There are 16 residues in the CDR3. The germline V gene encodes CDR1 MNHEY and CDR2 SVGAGI. The CDR3 bases are TGTGCCAGCAGTCCCTCCTTAGCGGACTTTACCTACGAGCAGTACTTC. It translates to CASSPSLADFTYEQYF.

The sample holds a few counts of this clonotype. A much larger clone is a single base away; this may be a read error. This rearrangement joins TRBV15 to TRBJ1-1; the D gene is possibly TRBD1 (5 bases). Trimming took 0 bases from V and 4 from J, leaving 12 bases between them. CDR3 size: 15 residues. The V gene's germline CDR1 is LNHNV and CDR2 YYDKDF (reference sequence). CDR3 nucleotides: TGTGCCACCAGCAGAGAGAGGGACCCTGGCACTGAAGCTTTCTTT. Its protein product is CATSRERDPGTEAFF.

This chain links TRBV5-6 with TRBJ1-2; D gene uncertain. V shed 4 bases and J shed 0 bases, with 13 bases lying between them. Germline CDR1 SGHDT, CDR2 YYEEEE. The CDR3 sequence is 15 residues long. As DNA, the CDR3 is TGTGCCAGCAGCGAAACACGGGTAGCTAACTATGGCTACACCTTC. Encoded protein: CASSETRVANYGYTF. Full variable domain (rest looked up from reference TRBV5-6 and TRBJ1-2): DAGVTQSPTHLIKTRGQQVTLRCSPKSGHDTVSWYQQALGQGPQFIFQYYEEEERQRGNFPDRFSGHQFPNYSSELNVNALLLGDSALYLCASSETRVANYGYTFGSGTRLTVV.

The chain combines TRBV4-1 with TRBJ2-1; TRBD2 might be the D (6 bases). Germline CDR1 reads MGHRA; CDR2 reads YSYEKL. Trimming pared 1 base from V and 0 bases from J, leaving 16 bases between. The CDR3 sequence is 18 residues long. Here the CDR3 reads CASSQADGTSSSYNEQFF. The CDR3 region has the DNA TGCGCCAGCAGCCAAGCTGACGGGACTTCTAGCTCCTACAATGAGCAGTTCTTC.

This clonotype appeared a few times. The gene calls are TRBV10-3 and TRBJ2-5; D may be TRBD2 (7 bases). Per the germline V gene, CDR1 is ENHRY and CDR2 is SYGVKD. Trimming took off 5 bases at V and 2 bases at J, with 9 bases between the two ends. This CDR3 contains 13 residues. CDR3: CAISRGAQETQYF. The CDR3 nucleotides are TGTGCCATCAGTCGGGGGGCTCAAGAGACCCAGTACTTC.

The V call is TRBV5-1, the J call TRBJ2-7, with a possible D match to TRBD1 (6 bases). With 0 bases removed from V and 2 bases from J, the gap between germline ends came to 12 bases. The CDR3 has 15 residues. In germline, CDR1 is SGHRS, CDR2 YFSETQ. CDR3 bases: TGCGCCAGCAGCTTGGTAGGGGGATGGACCTACGAGCAGTACTTC. This gives the protein CASSLVGGWTYEQYF. Full variable domain (remainder filled in from reference TRBV5-1 and TRBJ2-7): KAGVTQTPRYLIKTRGQQVTLSCSPISGHRSVSWYQQTPGQGLQFLFEYFSETQRNKGNFPGRFSGRQFSNSRSEMNVSTLELGDSALYLCASSLVGGWTYEQYFGPGTRLTVT.

V gene TRBV20-1 combines with J gene TRBJ1-1, with D possibly matching TRBD1 (5 bases). Trimming removed 4 bases from V and 5 bases from J, with 14 bases in between. Germline CDR1 reads DFQATT; CDR2 reads SNEGSKA (reference sequence). This CDR3 contains 13 residues. CDR3 bases: TGCAGTGCTATCAAAGGGGTTCGGACTGAAGCTTTCTTT. This translates into CSAIKGVRTEAFF.

This chain links TRBV20-1 with TRBJ2-3, with D possibly TRBD2 on 5 matching bases. The CDR3 length is 16 residues. V was trimmed by 2 bases and J by 1 base, leaving 16 bases between them. Germline V gene lookup returns CDR1 DFQATT and CDR2 SNEGSKA (reference sequence). The CDR3 loop is CSARTPSGRGTDTQYF. The CDR3 region has the DNA TGCAGTGCTAGAACACCAAGCGGAAGAGGCACAGATACGCAGTATTTT.

The chain joins TRBV12-3 or TRBV12-4 to TRBJ2-1; TRBD1 or TRBD2 may be the D gene (5 bases each). The DNA matches TRBJ2-7 better at its end, which makes the J call doubtful. The CDR3 sequence is 16 residues long. CDR3 region: CASSFIGTSGYNEQYF. CDR3 nucleotide sequence: TGTGCCAGCAGTTTTATCGGGACGAGCGGATACAATGAGCAGTACTTC.

V usage is TRBV4-2 and J usage is TRBJ2-5; 7 bases line up with TRBD2. The germline V gene encodes CDR1 LGHNA and CDR2 YNFKEQ. V trimming: 0 bases; J trimming: 1 base; junction bases outside the gene matches: 14. The CDR3 loop spans 19 amino acids. The CDR3 coding sequence is TGTGCCAGCAGCCAAGAGCGGGGAGCGGGAAACCGCGCCCAAGAGACCCAGTACTTC. Amino acids: CASSQERGAGNRAQETQYF.

CDR3 DNA: TGTGCCATCAGCCCCCTCGGGACAGGGGACCCTAACTATGGCTACACCTTC. Its translation is CAISPLGTGDPNYGYTF. The J gene is TRBJ1-2, the V gene TRBV10-3; 10 bases align to TRBD1. V trimming: 6 bases; J trimming: 0 bases; junction bases outside the gene matches: 10. This CDR3 region has 17 residues. Germline V CDR1 and CDR2: ENHRY, SYGVKD.